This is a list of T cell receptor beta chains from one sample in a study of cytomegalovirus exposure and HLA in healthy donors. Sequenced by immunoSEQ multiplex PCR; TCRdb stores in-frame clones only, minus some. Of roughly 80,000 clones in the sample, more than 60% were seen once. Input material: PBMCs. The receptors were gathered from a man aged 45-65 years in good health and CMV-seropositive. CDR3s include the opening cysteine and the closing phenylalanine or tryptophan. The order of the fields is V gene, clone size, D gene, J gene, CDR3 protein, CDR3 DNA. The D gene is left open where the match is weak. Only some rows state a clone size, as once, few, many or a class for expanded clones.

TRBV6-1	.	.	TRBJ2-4	CASTLAKNIQYF	TGTGCCAGCACCCTAGCCAAAAACATTCAGTACTTC
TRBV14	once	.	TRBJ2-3	CASSPKRDNTDTQYF	TGTGCCAGCAGCCCAAAACGGGACAACACAGATACGCAGTATTTT
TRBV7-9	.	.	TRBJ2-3	CASSLRGTPDTQYF	TGTGCCAGCAGCTTACGCGGGACGCCCGATACGCAGTATTTT
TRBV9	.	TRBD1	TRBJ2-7	CASSNGDSSYEQYF	TGTGCCAGCAGCAACGGGGACAGCTCCTACGAGCAGTACTTC
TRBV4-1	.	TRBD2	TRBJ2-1	CASSQDLRREGHSYNEQFF	TGCGCCAGCAGCCAAGATTTGCGACGGGAGGGCCATTCCTACAATGAGCAGTTCTTC
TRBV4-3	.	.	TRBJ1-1	CASSQEAGDTEAFF	TGCGCCAGCAGCCAAGAAGCCGGGGACACTGAAGCTTTCTTT
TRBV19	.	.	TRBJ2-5	CASSIATQGGETQYF	TGTGCCAGTAGTATCGCGACTCAGGGGGGAGAGACCCAGTACTTC
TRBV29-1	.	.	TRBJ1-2	CSVQGVEGSANYGYTF	TGCAGCGTTCAAGGCGTGGAGGGTTCGGCTAACTATGGCTACACCTTC
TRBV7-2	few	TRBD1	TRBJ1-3	CASSFSGTGFSGNTIYF	TGTGCCAGCAGCTTCTCCGGGACAGGTTTCTCTGGAAACACCATATATTTT
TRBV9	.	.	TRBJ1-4	CASSVGNREYEKLFF	TGTGCCAGCAGCGTAGGGAACAGGGAATATGAAAAACTGTTTTTT
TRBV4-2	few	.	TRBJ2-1	CASSQDYRGNYNEQFF	TGTGCCAGCAGCCAAGATTACCGGGGGAACTACAATGAGCAGTTCTTC
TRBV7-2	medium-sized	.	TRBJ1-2	CASSLGSAAYGYTF	TGTGCCAGCAGCTTAGGAAGCGCAGCCTATGGCTACACCTTC
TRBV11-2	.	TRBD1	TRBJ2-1	CASSLYRGPYNEQFF	TGTGCCAGCAGCTTATACAGGGGACCTTACAATGAGCAGTTCTTC
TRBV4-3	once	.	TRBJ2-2	CASSQFDTNTGELFF	TGCGCCAGCAGCCAATTTGACACGAACACCGGGGAGCTGTTTTTT
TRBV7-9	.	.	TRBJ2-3	CASSSRGGGTTDTQYF	TGTGCCAGCAGCTCCAGAGGGGGGGGGACGACAGATACGCAGTATTTT
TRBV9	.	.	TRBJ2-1	CASSLQPSFSSYNEQFF	TGTGCCAGCAGCCTACAGCCATCCTTCAGCTCCTACAATGAGCAGTTCTTC